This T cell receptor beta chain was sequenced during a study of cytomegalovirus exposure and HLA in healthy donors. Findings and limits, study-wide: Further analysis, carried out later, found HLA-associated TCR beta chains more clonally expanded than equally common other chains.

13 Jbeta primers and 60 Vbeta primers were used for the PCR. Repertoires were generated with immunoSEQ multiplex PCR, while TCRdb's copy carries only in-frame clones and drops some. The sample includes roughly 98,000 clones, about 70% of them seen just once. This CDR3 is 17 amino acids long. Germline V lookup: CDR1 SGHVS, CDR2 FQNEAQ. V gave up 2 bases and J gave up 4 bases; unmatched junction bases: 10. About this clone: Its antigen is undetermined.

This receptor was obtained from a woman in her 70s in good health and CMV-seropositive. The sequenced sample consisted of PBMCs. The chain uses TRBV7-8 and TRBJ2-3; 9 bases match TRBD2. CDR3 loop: CASSLWRGGRGPDTQYF. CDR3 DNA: TGTGCCAGCAGCTTATGGCGGGGGGGCCGGGGGCCAGATACGCAGTATTTT.